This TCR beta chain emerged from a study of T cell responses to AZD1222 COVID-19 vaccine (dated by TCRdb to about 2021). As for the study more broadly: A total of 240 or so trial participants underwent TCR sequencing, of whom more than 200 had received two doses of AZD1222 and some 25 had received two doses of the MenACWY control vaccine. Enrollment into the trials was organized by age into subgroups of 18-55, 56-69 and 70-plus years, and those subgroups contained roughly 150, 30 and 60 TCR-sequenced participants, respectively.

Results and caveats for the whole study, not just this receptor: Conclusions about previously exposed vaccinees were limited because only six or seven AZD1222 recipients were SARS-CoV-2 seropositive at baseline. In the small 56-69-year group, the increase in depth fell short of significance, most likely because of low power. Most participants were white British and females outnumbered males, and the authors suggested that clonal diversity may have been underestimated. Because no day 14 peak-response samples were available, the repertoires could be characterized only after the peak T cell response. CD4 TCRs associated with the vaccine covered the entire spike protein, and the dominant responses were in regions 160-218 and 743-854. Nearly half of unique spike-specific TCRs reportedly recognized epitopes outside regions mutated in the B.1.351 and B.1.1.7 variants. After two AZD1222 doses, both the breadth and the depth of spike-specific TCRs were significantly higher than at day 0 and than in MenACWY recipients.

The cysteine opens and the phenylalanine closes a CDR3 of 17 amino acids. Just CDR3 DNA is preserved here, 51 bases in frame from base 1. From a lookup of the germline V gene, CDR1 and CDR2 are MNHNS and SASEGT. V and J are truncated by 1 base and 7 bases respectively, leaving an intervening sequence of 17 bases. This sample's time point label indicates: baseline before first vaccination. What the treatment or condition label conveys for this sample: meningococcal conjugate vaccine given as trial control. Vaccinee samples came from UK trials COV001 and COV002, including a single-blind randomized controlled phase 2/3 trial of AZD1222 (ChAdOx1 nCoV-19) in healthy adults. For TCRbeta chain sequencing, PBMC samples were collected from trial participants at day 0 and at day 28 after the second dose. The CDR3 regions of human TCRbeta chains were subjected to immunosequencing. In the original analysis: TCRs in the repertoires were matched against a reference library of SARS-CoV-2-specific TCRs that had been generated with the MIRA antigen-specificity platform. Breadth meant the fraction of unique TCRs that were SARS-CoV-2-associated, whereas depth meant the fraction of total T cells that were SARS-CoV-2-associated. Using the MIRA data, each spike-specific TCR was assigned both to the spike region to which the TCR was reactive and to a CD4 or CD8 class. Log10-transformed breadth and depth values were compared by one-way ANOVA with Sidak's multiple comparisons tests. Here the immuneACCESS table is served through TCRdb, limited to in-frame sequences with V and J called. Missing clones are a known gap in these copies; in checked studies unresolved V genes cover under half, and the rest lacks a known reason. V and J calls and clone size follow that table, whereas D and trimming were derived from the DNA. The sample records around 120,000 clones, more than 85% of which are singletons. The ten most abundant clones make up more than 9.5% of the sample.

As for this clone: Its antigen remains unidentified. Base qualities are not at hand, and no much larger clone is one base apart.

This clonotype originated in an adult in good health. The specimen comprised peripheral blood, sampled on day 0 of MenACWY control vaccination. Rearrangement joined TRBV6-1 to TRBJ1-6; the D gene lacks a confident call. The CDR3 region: CASSEEPAFYRNSPLHF. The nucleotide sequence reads TGTGCCAGCAGTGAAGAACCCGCCTTTTATAGAAATTCACCCCTCCACTTT.